Below, one T cell receptor (beta chain) is given with its context. No cognate antigen has been identified for it. No base qualities exist here, and no much larger clone lies one base off it. The time point label, as the study defines it: baseline, week 1 (first vaccination visit). The treatment or condition label, read with the paper, signifies: pre-vaccination baseline after standard-of-care therapy. Newly diagnosed WHO grade 3 or 4 IDH1-mutant astrocytomas showing loss of nuclear ATRX were present in the donors. The samples were drawn from NOA16, a multicentre, single-arm, open-label phase I trial in Germany that tested a mutant IDH1 peptide vaccine in humans for the first time. Visit V03 blood draws served as the baseline sample for immunogenicity testing. The DNeasy Blood and Tissue Kit was used to extract genomic DNA from EDTA blood for TCRB sequencing. The data originate from a study of a mutant IDH1 vaccine in newly diagnosed glioma (dated by TCRdb to the early 2020s). Notes on the research overall: Of the 30 or so patients who were treated, about 60% were male and roughly 38% were female, and the mean age was roughly 40 years. Prior to enrollment, patients had been given standard therapy consisting of radiotherapy alone, temozolomide alone, or radiochemotherapy with temozolomide, with the combination given to most patients. Peripheral blood was collected at six visits: V03 (baseline), V05, V07, V10, V12 and V13. For exploratory analyses, about 25 treated patients had longitudinal TCRB deep sequencing done wherever samples were available.

The CDR1 and CDR2 encoded by the germline V gene (reference sequence) are DFQATT and SNEGSKA. CDR3 length: 11 amino acids, cysteine to phenylalanine. Left in the record is the CDR3 DNA by itself, 33 bases read in frame from the first base. For this chain, trimming is 5 bases at the V end and 7 bases at the J end, and the number of junction bases without a gene match is 4. Points the paper makes about the study in general: According to the authors, sample limitations meant that analyses of patient blood samples could not be reproduced. No apparent relationship was observed between pseudoprogression and alterations in the top peripheral T cell clonotypes detected by TCRB sequencing. PBMC samples for TCRB deep sequencing were selected based on availability. Vaccine-induced immune responses across multiple MHC alleles were detected in about 93% of patients.

Library prep was done by the immunoSEQ multiplex PCR assay. The hsTCRB Kit was used according to the manufacturer's protocol to amplify rearranged TCR beta chain sequences. Sequencing of TCRB libraries was carried out on an Illumina MiSeq. As for the original processing: The kit vendor's proprietary platform handled demultiplexing, trimming and gene mapping. TCRdb mirrors the immuneACCESS table, restricted to in-frame sequences. Some clones are absent from its copies; in checked studies, under half trace to an unresolved V gene, and the reason for the others is unknown. The V and J calls and clone size were taken over from that table, and D and trimming were inferred from the DNA. The sample table contains about 38,000 clones; only one count was recorded for roughly 80% of them. The ten largest clones add up to just over 9% of the sample.

This receptor was taken from a man aged 40-50 years with glioma. Some clones in this sample may be carry-over from other donors' samples. Sequenced material: PBMCs, taken from a glioma patient treated with radiotherapy, temozolomide or both. Rearrangement joined TRBV20-1 to TRBJ2-5; TRBD2 matches 7 bases in the middle. The CDR3 is CSAPWGGTQYF. Read as DNA, the sequence is TGCAGTGCTCCATGGGGGGGGACCCAGTACTTC.